The sample holds one count of the clone carrying this TCR beta chain. Its antigen is as yet unknown. The entry originates in a study of blood T cells in healthy people across ages. A J-beta primer mix and a sample-barcoded 5' primer were used in a second PCR of about 7 to 12 cycles. Template switching added a 12-random-nucleotide identifier to every cDNA molecule. TCRdb analysed the 5' RACE reads with MiXCR anew, one entry per CDR3 protein. In the table there are 1.5 million or so distinct CDR3 sequences, approximately 42% of which are singletons. Whole-study results and caveats: The study found TCR beta diversity correlated strongly with naive T cell percentage.

CDR3 length: 16 amino acids. The V gene's germline CDR1 is SQVTM and CDR2 ANQGSEA. This chain links TRBV29-1 with TRBJ2-1, with 7 bases aligning to TRBD2. The DNA end lines up better with TRBJ2-7; the J call may be wrong. Sequencing was carried out using blood. This TCR derives from a woman aged 18-29 years in good health. The CDR3, as DNA: TGCAGCGTTGAAGGGGGCCAGCGGGGAATTTACGATGAGCAGTACTTC. Translation: CSVEGGQRGIYDEQYF.